Listed here are 21 T cell receptor beta chains from one sample, sequenced in a study of T cell repertoires in cytomegalovirus infection. TCRdb re-called the reads through MiXCR, storing one row per CDR3 protein. The data contain around 440,000 distinct CDR3 sequences, over 9% of them singletons. Sequenced input: PBMCs. These receptors all stem from a human donor in good health (CMV status not recorded). Some clones in this sample may be carry-over from other donors' samples.

As for this clonotype: A much larger clone lies one base from this, so it may be a read error. The chain is built from TRBV7-6 and TRBJ2-7; D uncertain. Germline V gene lookup returns CDR1 SGHVS and CDR2 FNYEAQ. The ends were cut back, 1 base at V and 8 bases at J, with 15 bases in the middle. CDR3 length: 14 amino acids. The CDR3 sequence is CASSLEEIGYKQYF. Written as DNA, the CDR3 is TGTGCCAGCAGCTTAGAGGAGATTGGGTACAAGCAGTACTTC.

Ten or more counts support this clonotype. The V call is TRBV6-5, the J call TRBJ1-1; D possibly corresponds to TRBD1 (5 bases). The CDR3 totals 13 residues. Germline V gene sequence: CDR1 MNHEY, CDR2 SVGAGI. Trimming pared 7 bases from V and 6 bases from J, leaving 15 bases between. DNA for the CDR3: TGTGCCAGCACCCGGGGCGCGGGGGCTGAAGCTTTCTTT. As protein: CASTRGAGAEAFF.

The CDR3 bases are TGTGCCTGGAATCAGGGGAGGTTGGACCAGCCCCAGCATTTT. Its protein is CAWNQGRLDQPQHF. This chain uses TRBV30 with TRBJ1-5; maybe TRBD1 (6 bases). The CDR3 runs to 14 residues. Germline CDR1 and CDR2: GTSNPN and SVGIG (reference sequence). The germline V and J ends were trimmed by 4 bases and 7 bases, with 17 bases remaining between them.

V is TRBV20-1 and J is TRBJ1-5, with 7 bases lining up with TRBD1. This CDR3 contains 14 residues. Germline-derived CDR1 and CDR2 are DFQATT and SNEGSKA (reference sequence). Trimming removed 4 bases from V and 0 bases from J; junction bases left unmatched: 3. DNA of the CDR3: TGCAGTGCTACAGGGGGTTATAGCAATCAGCCCCAGCATTTT. Its translation is CSATGGYSNQPQHF.

This clonotype was seen ten or more times. The chain links TRBV7-2 to TRBJ2-7; D is unresolved. This CDR3 is 14 amino acids long. With 2 bases removed from V and 2 bases from J, the gap between germline ends came to 10 bases. Germline V gene data show CDR1 as SGHTA and CDR2 as FQGNSA. For the CDR3, the DNA is TGTGCCAGCAGCTTAACCGCAGGAACCTACGAGCAGTACTTC. It encodes CASSLTAGTYEQYF.

This clonotype has ten or more counts. The rearrangement links TRBV7-8 to TRBJ1-1; 8 bases line up with TRBD1. CDR3 length: 14 amino acids. From germline, CDR1 is SGHVS and CDR2 FQNEAQ. The junction had 6 bases not matched to a gene; V was cut back by 5 bases and J by 4 bases. The CDR3 bases are TGTGCCAGCAGCGGAGGACAGGGAGGCACTGAAGCTTTCTTT. It yields the protein CASSGGQGGTEAFF.

This clonotype was found many times. The chain links TRBV12-3 or TRBV12-4 to TRBJ2-1; TRBD1 matches at 9 bases. The CDR3 is made up of 15 amino acids. V trimming: 6 bases; J trimming: 8 bases; junction bases outside the gene matches: 11. CDR3 nucleotide sequence: TGTGCCAGCAGGGGGGACAGGGAAAAGTTCGATGAGCAGTTCTTC. Translation gives CASRGDREKFDEQFF.

At least ten counts were recorded for this clonotype. CDR3 sequence: CASSQFPSNQPQHF. The CDR3 nucleotides read TGTGCCAGCAGTCAATTCCCTAGCAATCAGCCCCAGCATTTT. The chain employs TRBV12-3 or TRBV12-4 and TRBJ1-5; D unclear. The CDR3 is 14 amino acids. V gave up 5 bases and J gave up 0 bases, with 8 bases separating them.

This sequence joins TRBV29-1 and TRBJ2-7, with 12 nucleotides matching TRBD2. CDR3 length: 14 residues. In germline, CDR1 is SQVTM, CDR2 ANQGSEA. V lost 6 bases to trimming and J lost 3 bases; unmatched junction nucleotides: 6. The CDR3 loop is CSVDGLAGYYEQYF. CDR3 in DNA: TGCAGCGTGGATGGACTAGCGGGATACTACGAGCAGTACTTC.

This clonotype was recorded many times. The rearrangement joins TRBV7-9 to TRBJ1-4; no definite D call. Trimming removed 3 bases at V and 0 bases at J, with 14 bases between. The CDR3 sequence is 17 residues long. Germline V gene lookup returns CDR1 SEHNR and CDR2 FQNEAQ (reference sequence). As DNA, the CDR3 is TGTGCCAGCAGCTTGGGCAGCCCAGCTCCAACTAATGAAAAACTGTTTTTT. Protein sequence: CASSLGSPAPTNEKLFF.

This clonotype was observed at least ten times. This chain connects TRBV19 to TRBJ1-1; 7 positions match TRBD1. Germline V gene lookup returns CDR1 LNHDA and CDR2 SQIVND (reference sequence). After removal of 3 bases from V and 4 bases from J, the junction contained 5 bases not matched to a gene. There are 14 residues in the CDR3. The CDR3 loop reads CASSIQGVGTEAFF. CDR3 bases: TGTGCCAGTAGTATCCAGGGGGTCGGCACTGAAGCTTTCTTT.

This clonotype was observed at least ten times. The chain is built from TRBV12-3 or TRBV12-4 and TRBJ2-1, with D possibly TRBD1 on 6 matching bases. The CDR3 covers 14 residues. Trimming took 5 bases from V and 2 from J, leaving 10 bases between them. This CDR3 reads CASSQGLTYNEQFF. In nucleotides, the CDR3 is TGTGCCAGCAGTCAGGGGTTAACCTACAATGAGCAGTTCTTC.

This clonotype was observed many times. The chain has TRBV6-1 and TRBJ2-1, with TRBD2 matching 12 bases. V lost 5 bases, J lost 5 bases, and 4 bases stayed unmatched. The V gene's germline CDR1 is MNHNS and CDR2 SASEGT. CDR3 length equals 15 residues. The CDR3 DNA reads TGTGCCAGCAGTCGACTAGCGGGAGCTGACAATGAGCAGTTCTTC. Protein sequence: CASSRLAGADNEQFF.

The V gene is TRBV14, the J gene TRBJ2-5; TRBD1 matches at 7 bases. Germline values: CDR1 SGHDN, CDR2 FVKESK. The CDR3 extends over 17 amino acids. V shed 1 base, J shed 5 bases, and the junction held 13 bases outside the gene matches. The CDR3: CASSQGRQGVPRETQYF. The DNA for the CDR3 is TGTGCCAGCAGCCAAGGGAGGCAGGGGGTTCCCCGGGAGACCCAGTACTTC. Full variable domain (missing parts from reference TRBV14 and TRBJ2-5): EAGVTQFPSHSVIEKGQTVTLRCDPISGHDNLYWYRRVMGKEIKFLLHFVKESKQDESGMPNNRFLAERTGGTYSTLKVQPAELEDSGVYFCASSQGRQGVPRETQYFGPGTRLLVL.

This clonotype was recorded a few times. The chain employs TRBV2 and TRBJ2-2; TRBD2 might be the D (6 bases). The V end lost 6 bases, the J end lost 7 bases, and 18 bases lay between the germline ends. The CDR3 loop spans 15 amino acids. In germline, CDR1 is SNHLY, CDR2 FYNNEI. CDR3 nucleotide sequence: TGTGCCAGCAGGTTAGCGGAGACTACAAGCGGGGAGCTGTTTTTT. Its protein is CASRLAETTSGELFF.

This clonotype was observed many times. The chain links TRBV5-5 to TRBJ1-1, with 8 bases lining up with TRBD1. CDR1 is SGHKS, CDR2 YYEKEE, per germline (reference sequence). The CDR3 totals 15 residues. After removal of 4 bases from V and 5 bases from J, the junction contained 10 bases not matched to a gene. The CDR3 nucleotides are TGTGCCAGCAGCGCATTACAGGGGGTGGGAACTGAAGCTTTCTTT. Translating it yields CASSALQGVGTEAFF.

This clonotype showed up many times. Written as DNA, the CDR3 is TGCAGTGCTAGCGGGCTAGCGGGAGCTGGGGCCAACGTCCTGACTTTC. Translated: CSASGLAGAGANVLTF. The chain combines TRBV20-1 with TRBJ2-6; 10 bases line up with TRBD2. V gave up 3 bases and J gave up 2 bases; unmatched junction bases: 4. CDR1 and CDR2 from the germline V gene are DFQATT and SNEGSKA (reference sequence). The CDR3 contains 16 residues.

This clonotype has a count of ten or more. This chain connects TRBV19 to TRBJ2-2; the D gene is possibly TRBD2 (5 bases). The CDR3 is 14 amino acids. Trimming removed 4 bases from V and 7 bases from J, with 13 bases in between. Germline CDR1 reads LNHDA; CDR2 reads SQIVND (reference sequence). This chain's CDR3 is CASSNSPTSGELFF. DNA for the CDR3: TGTGCCAGTAGTAATTCCCCCACTAGCGGGGAGCTGTTTTTT.

This clonotype was counted a few times. The chain has TRBV24-1 and TRBJ2-1; a possible D gene is TRBD2 (6 bases). The CDR3 runs to 14 residues. The germline CDR1 and CDR2 sequences are KGHDR and SFDVKD. V lost 4 bases and J 9 bases, leaving 15 bases between the germline ends. The CDR3 loop is CATSDPRREGEQFF. In DNA, the CDR3 is TGTGCCACCAGTGACCCGAGGCGGGAAGGTGAGCAGTTCTTC.

This clonotype was detected only once. This may be a read error, as it is one base from a much larger clone. This rearrangement joins TRBV7-2 to TRBJ2-2, with 7 nucleotides matching TRBD1. Per germline, CDR1 SGHTA and CDR2 FQGNSA. This CDR3 is built from 13 residues. CDR3 in amino acids: CASSQQGVGERFF. CDR3 nucleotide sequence: TGTGCCAGCAGCCAGCAGGGGGTCGGGGAGCGGTTTTTT.

This clonotype occurred many times. The J gene is TRBJ2-7, the V gene TRBV5-5, with TRBD2 as a possible D gene (5 bases). Trimming left V 4 bases short and J 6 bases short, with 14 bases between. Germline CDR1 is SGHKS and CDR2 is YYEKEE (reference sequence). The CDR3 totals 13 residues. The CDR3 protein is CASSPDNSGEQYF. The CDR3 DNA reads TGTGCCAGCAGCCCCGATAACAGCGGCGAGCAGTACTTC. The full variable domain, in which reference TRBV5-5 and TRBJ2-7 provide the parts outside the CDR3, is DAGVTQSPTHLIKTRGQQVTLRCSPISGHKSVSWYQQVLGQGPQFIFQYYEKEERGRGNFPDRFSARQFPNYSSELNVNALLLGDSALYLCASSPDNSGEQYFGPGTRLTVT.